This T cell receptor beta chain was obtained from a study of OX40 agonist ivuxolimab in advanced cancers. The data were produced by immunoSEQ multiplex PCR, yet TCRdb's version contains in-frame clones alone and is incomplete. The sample includes around 48,000 clones, around 80% of them seen just once. This CDR3 contains 15 residues. Per germline, CDR1 SGHTA and CDR2 FQGNSA. V lost 5 bases and J 0 bases, leaving 11 bases between the germline ends. The investigators sampled blood at baseline, at cycle 4 day 1, and at cycle 7 day 1. The TCR was taken from an adult with an advanced solid tumor such as melanoma, head and neck, liver or kidney cancer. The chain is built from TRBV7-2 and TRBJ2-4, with unresolved D. Sample: CD4+ or CD8+ T cells sorted from blood, taken in a trial of the OX40 agonist ivuxolimab. In nucleotides, the CDR3 is TGTGCCAGCAGCCCCGGTTCTCTAGCCAAAAACATTCAGTACTTC. Its protein is CASSPGSLAKNIQYF.